This is a list of T cell receptor beta chains from one sample in a study of T cell responses to AZD1222 COVID-19 vaccine. Sequencing used immunoSEQ multiplex PCR; TCRdb keeps in-frame clones, though not all of them. The top ten clones hold under 2.5% of a sample with roughly 100,000 clones, 70% to 90% of them seen once. The material sequenced was peripheral blood, taken 28 days after the second AZD1222 dose. These TCRs come from an adult who received the AZD1222 COVID-19 vaccine. Both conserved end residues are part of each CDR3. D genes are given only for firm matches. The size of a clone is reported for some rows only, either as once, few or many, or as a class for expanded clones.

clone size: -; J gene: TRBJ2-7; D gene: -; V gene: TRBV2; CDR3 protein: CASSERPTPLYEQYF; CDR3 DNA: TGTGCCAGCAGTGAAAGGCCGACTCCCCTTTACGAGCAGTACTTC
clone size: -; J gene: TRBJ1-2; D gene: -; V gene: TRBV30; CDR3 protein: CAWSDGGERAGYTF; CDR3 DNA: TGTGCCTGGAGTGACGGGGGGGAGCGGGCTGGCTACACCTTC
clone size: -; J gene: TRBJ2-5; D gene: -; V gene: TRBV7-2; CDR3 protein: CASSLKETQYF; CDR3 DNA: TGTGCCAGCAGCTTAAAAGAGACCCAGTACTTC
clone size: once; J gene: TRBJ1-6; D gene: -; V gene: TRBV2; CDR3 protein: CASRDFSSPLHF; CDR3 DNA: TGTGCCAGCAGGGACTTCAGTTCACCCCTCCACTTT
clone size: -; J gene: TRBJ1-2; D gene: -; V gene: TRBV3-1/TRBV3-2; CDR3 protein: CASSQGSFNYGYTF; CDR3 DNA: TGTGCCAGCAGCCAAGGCAGTTTTAACTATGGCTACACCTTC
clone size: few; J gene: TRBJ2-7; D gene: TRBD2; V gene: TRBV28; CDR3 protein: CASNLAGEMNEQYF; CDR3 DNA: TGTGCTTCCAACCTAGCGGGAGAAATGAACGAGCAGTACTTC
clone size: -; J gene: TRBJ2-7; D gene: TRBD2; V gene: TRBV7-9; CDR3 protein: CASSLARSGAPYEQYF; CDR3 DNA: TGTGCCAGCAGCTTAGCGCGAAGCGGGGCCCCCTACGAGCAGTACTTC
clone size: once; J gene: TRBJ1-5; D gene: -; V gene: TRBV6-5; CDR3 protein: CASRVGGVSNQPQHF; CDR3 DNA: TGTGCCAGCAGGGTTGGGGGGGTAAGCAATCAGCCCCAGCATTTT
clone size: -; J gene: TRBJ1-6; D gene: -; V gene: TRBV5-1; CDR3 protein: CASSLAVFGSPLHF; CDR3 DNA: TGCGCCAGCAGCTTGGCTGTATTTGGGTCACCCCTCCACTTT
clone size: -; J gene: TRBJ2-2; D gene: TRBD1; V gene: TRBV6-1; CDR3 protein: CASSQAGGLNTGELFF; CDR3 DNA: TGTGCCAGCAGTCAAGCAGGGGGATTGAACACCGGGGAGCTGTTTTTT
clone size: -; J gene: TRBJ2-1; D gene: TRBD2; V gene: TRBV28; CDR3 protein: CASSLKIPTSGRGYNEQFF; CDR3 DNA: TGTGCCAGCAGTTTAAAGATCCCGACTAGCGGGAGGGGGTACAATGAGCAGTTCTTC
clone size: -; J gene: TRBJ2-5; D gene: TRBD2; V gene: TRBV6-1; CDR3 protein: CASSEGTSGSHPQYF; CDR3 DNA: TGTGCCAGCAGTGAAGGGACTAGCGGGAGCCACCCCCAGTACTTC
clone size: -; J gene: TRBJ2-7; D gene: TRBD2; V gene: TRBV6-6; CDR3 protein: CASSPASGRAREQYF; CDR3 DNA: TGTGCCAGCAGTCCAGCTAGCGGGAGGGCCCGAGAGCAGTACTTC
clone size: -; J gene: TRBJ2-7; D gene: TRBD2; V gene: TRBV15; CDR3 protein: CATSRLFPGLAGISSYEQYF; CDR3 DNA: TGTGCCACCAGCAGACTCTTTCCGGGACTAGCGGGAATAAGTTCCTACGAGCAGTACTTC
clone size: -; J gene: TRBJ2-7; D gene: TRBD1; V gene: TRBV4-1; CDR3 protein: CASSQVQGATYEQYF; CDR3 DNA: TGCGCCAGCAGCCAGGTCCAGGGGGCTACCTACGAGCAGTACTTC
clone size: -; J gene: TRBJ2-1; D gene: TRBD1; V gene: TRBV24-1; CDR3 protein: CATSDYRGYNEQFF; CDR3 DNA: TGTGCCACCAGTGATTACAGGGGGTACAATGAGCAGTTCTTC
clone size: -; J gene: TRBJ2-2; D gene: TRBD1; V gene: TRBV19; CDR3 protein: CASSIERGGPNTGELFF; CDR3 DNA: TGTGCCAGTAGTATAGAGAGAGGGGGCCCGAACACCGGGGAGCTGTTTTTT
clone size: -; J gene: TRBJ2-4; D gene: TRBD1; V gene: TRBV19; CDR3 protein: CASRDRGVAKNIQYF; CDR3 DNA: TGTGCCAGCAGAGACAGGGGAGTAGCCAAAAACATTCAGTACTTC
clone size: once; J gene: TRBJ1-5; D gene: -; V gene: TRBV9; CDR3 protein: CASSRGNQPQHF; CDR3 DNA: TGTGCCAGCAGCAGAGGCAATCAGCCCCAGCATTTT
clone size: -; J gene: TRBJ1-6; D gene: TRBD1; V gene: TRBV25-1; CDR3 protein: CASGQGNSPLHF; CDR3 DNA: TGTGCCAGCGGACAGGGGAATTCACCCCTCCACTTT
clone size: -; J gene: TRBJ2-1; D gene: -; V gene: TRBV15; CDR3 protein: CATSVRQLRSYNEQFF; CDR3 DNA: TGTGCCACCAGCGTACGACAGCTGCGCTCCTACAATGAGCAGTTCTTC
clone size: -; J gene: TRBJ2-1; D gene: TRBD2; V gene: TRBV7-9; CDR3 protein: CASSLGTSGRTLNEQFF; CDR3 DNA: TGTGCCAGCAGCTTGGGGACTAGCGGGAGAACTTTGAATGAGCAGTTCTTC
clone size: -; J gene: TRBJ2-2; D gene: -; V gene: TRBV14; CDR3 protein: CASSQDLSGGGELFF; CDR3 DNA: TGTGCCAGCAGCCAAGACCTTAGTGGCGGCGGGGAGCTGTTTTTT
clone size: -; J gene: TRBJ1-2; D gene: -; V gene: TRBV4-1; CDR3 protein: CASSQDISEGGFNYGYTF; CDR3 DNA: TGCGCCAGCAGCCAAGATATTTCGGAGGGGGGATTCAACTATGGCTACACCTTC
clone size: -; J gene: TRBJ2-1; D gene: TRBD1; V gene: TRBV19; CDR3 protein: CASSRKGQEWYEQFF; CDR3 DNA: TGTGCCAGTAGTAGAAAGGGACAGGAATGGTATGAGCAGTTCTTC
clone size: once; J gene: TRBJ1-3; D gene: TRBD1; V gene: TRBV19; CDR3 protein: CASSPRGDRGNTIYF; CDR3 DNA: TGTGCCAGTAGCCCACGCGGGGACAGAGGAAACACCATATATTTT
clone size: few; J gene: TRBJ1-3; D gene: TRBD1; V gene: TRBV30; CDR3 protein: CAWSVGQVSGNTIYF; CDR3 DNA: TGTGCCTGGAGTGTAGGACAGGTCTCTGGAAACACCATATATTTT
clone size: -; J gene: TRBJ1-1; D gene: -; V gene: TRBV4-1; CDR3 protein: CASSQLNTEAFF; CDR3 DNA: TGCGCCAGCAGCCAACTGAACACTGAAGCTTTCTTT
clone size: -; J gene: TRBJ2-3; D gene: -; V gene: TRBV5-6; CDR3 protein: CASSLDLLTTDTQYF; CDR3 DNA: TGTGCCAGCAGTTTGGATCTTCTCACTACAGATACGCAGTATTTT
clone size: few; J gene: TRBJ1-4; D gene: TRBD1; V gene: TRBV7-9; CDR3 protein: CASSLRDRGRDATNEKLFF; CDR3 DNA: TGTGCCAGCAGCCTCCGGGACAGGGGACGGGATGCAACTAATGAAAAACTGTTTTTT
clone size: once; J gene: TRBJ1-2; D gene: TRBD1; V gene: TRBV5-1; CDR3 protein: CASSLGGNSAGQGLPGYTF; CDR3 DNA: TGCGCCAGCAGCTTGGGCGGTAACTCAGCCGGACAGGGCCTCCCCGGCTACACCTTC
clone size: once; J gene: TRBJ1-3; D gene: -; V gene: TRBV4-1; CDR3 protein: CASSQGPTSSGNTIYF; CDR3 DNA: TGCGCCAGCAGCCAAGGGCCCACCAGCTCTGGAAACACCATATATTTT
clone size: -; J gene: TRBJ1-2; D gene: TRBD1; V gene: TRBV7-9; CDR3 protein: CASSFSPGQWNYGYTF; CDR3 DNA: TGTGCCAGCAGCTTCAGCCCGGGACAGTGGAACTATGGCTACACCTTC
clone size: -; J gene: TRBJ2-1; D gene: TRBD1; V gene: TRBV3-1/TRBV3-2; CDR3 protein: CASSQGLTGTVNNEQFF; CDR3 DNA: TGTGCCAGCAGCCAAGGATTAACCGGGACAGTGAACAATGAGCAGTTCTTC